The next 25 T cell receptor beta chains were all read from a single sample in a study of blood T cell repertoires in COVID-19. Produced via immunoSEQ multiplex PCR; TCRdb's table is partial and in-frame only. The data show approximately 15,000 clones, around 82% seen once. Sequencing input: peripheral blood. These TCRs come from a woman aged 55-70 years with acute or convalescent COVID-19.

J is TRBJ2-7 and V is TRBV27; tentative D call: TRBD1 (5 bases). V lost 3 bases and J lost 0, with 12 bases in between. There are 15 residues in the CDR3. Germline V gene data show CDR1 as MNHEY and CDR2 as SMNVEV (reference sequence). CDR3: CASSFGRAFSYEQYF. The DNA for the CDR3 is TGTGCCAGCAGTTTCGGCAGGGCCTTCTCCTACGAGCAGTACTTC.

The rearrangement links TRBV27 to TRBJ2-7, with unresolved D. CDR1 is MNHEY and CDR2 is SMNVEV in the germline V gene (reference sequence). V gave up 4 bases and J gave up 9 bases, with 16 bases separating them. The CDR3 consists of 13 residues. The CDR3 reads CASSSLDSTVQYF. DNA for the CDR3: TGTGCCAGCAGTTCCCTAGACTCTACTGTGCAGTACTTC.

The rearrangement uses TRBV11-2 and TRBJ1-1; D perhaps matches TRBD1 (5 bases). The CDR3 sequence is 15 residues long. The germline V gene encodes CDR1 SGHAT and CDR2 FQNNGV. The V gene lost 0 bases and the J gene lost 1 base, with 9 bases spanning the gap. The CDR3, as DNA: TGTGCCAGCAGCTTAGATCTGGGGGGGAACACTGAAGCTTTCTTT. Amino acid sequence: CASSLDLGGNTEAFF.

The chain is built from TRBV6-6 and TRBJ1-1, with unresolved D. From germline, CDR1 is MNHNY and CDR2 SVGAGI (reference sequence). This CDR3 spans 12 amino acids. V lost 7 bases to trimming and J lost 13 bases, with 19 bases between them. The CDR3 DNA reads TGTGCCAGCATACTCGGGTTCGAGGGTGTTTTCTTT. It codes for CASILGFEGVFF.

This sequence joins TRBV19 and TRBJ2-1, with a possible D match to TRBD1 (5 bases). The length of the CDR3 is 15 residues. The V gene's germline CDR1 is LNHDA and CDR2 SQIVND (reference sequence). Trimming shortened V by 6 bases and J by 4 bases, and 16 bases separated the two germline ends. The CDR3 nucleotides read TGTGCCAGTAGAACGGACACAAACAAATACAATGAGCAGTTCTTC. Its translation: CASRTDTNKYNEQFF.

The chain recombines TRBV19 with TRBJ1-2; tentative D call: TRBD1 (6 bases). Trimming left V 6 bases short and J 4 bases short, with 15 bases between. This CDR3 comprises 14 residues. CDR1 is LNHDA, CDR2 SQIVND, per germline (reference sequence). CDR3 region: CASRRTVSLYGYTF. CDR3 coding DNA: TGTGCCAGTAGGCGGACAGTTTCCCTCTATGGCTACACCTTC.

This chain links TRBV6-2 or TRBV6-3 with TRBJ2-3, with D unresolved. V lost 2 bases to trimming and J lost 0 bases, with 21 bases between them. The germline V gene has CDR1 MNHEY and CDR2 SVGEGT. CDR3 length equals 19 residues. CDR3 region: CASSYPTLRLGKSTDTQYF. The CDR3 coding sequence is TGTGCCAGCAGTTACCCCACGCTACGATTGGGCAAAAGCACAGATACGCAGTATTTT.

This clone was counted once. The chain employs TRBV6-1 and TRBJ2-7; the match to TRBD1 covers 12 bases. Germline V gene lookup returns CDR1 MNHNS and CDR2 SASEGT. The CDR3 consists of 15 residues. V dropped 2 bases and J dropped 4; count of bases not matched to a gene: 3. CDR3 in DNA: TGTGCCAGCAGTGAAAGGGACAGGGGGCTTTACGAGCAGTACTTC. It translates to CASSERDRGLYEQYF.

The V gene is TRBV11-2, the J gene TRBJ2-7; D might be TRBD2 (6 bases). Germline loops: CDR1 SGHAT, CDR2 FQNNGV. V was trimmed by 1 base and J by 13 bases, leaving 11 bases between them. The CDR3 is 11 amino acids. The CDR3 DNA is TGTGCCAGCAGCTTAGGGGGGGTACTTTACTTC. Translated: CASSLGGVLYF.

This rearrangement joins TRBV9 to TRBJ1-3; D is perhaps TRBD1 (6 bases). This CDR3 region has 16 residues. The V gene lost 0 bases and the J gene lost 0 bases, with 10 bases spanning the gap. The germline gives CDR1 SGDLS, CDR2 YYNGEE. The CDR3 DNA follows: TGTGCCAGCAGCGTAGCCCCGGACAGCTCTGGAAACACCATATATTTT. This translates into CASSVAPDSSGNTIYF.

The chain has TRBV28 and TRBJ2-7, with a weak D call TRBD2 (6 bases). CDR1 is MDHEN and CDR2 is SYDVKM in the germline V gene. Trimming removed 3 bases from V and 4 bases from J, with 16 bases in between. The CDR3 contains 15 residues. DNA of the CDR3: TGTGCCAGCAGTTTTCTCGGCGGGAAAGGGTACGAGCAGTACTTC. Protein sequence: CASSFLGGKGYEQYF. Drawing the rest from reference TRBV28 and TRBJ2-7, the complete variable domain is DVKVTQSSRYLVKRTGEKVFLECVQDMDHENMFWYRQDPGLGLRLIYFSYDVKMKEKGDIPEGYSVSREKKERFSLILESASTNQTSMYLCASSFLGGKGYEQYFGPGTRLTVT.

This chain joins TRBV13 and TRBJ2-3, with a tentative D call TRBD2 (6 bases). Germline values: CDR1 PRHDT, CDR2 FYEKMQ (reference sequence). The CDR3 is made up of 14 amino acids. The V end was cut by 0 bases, the J end by 4 bases, with 8 bases between. The chain's CDR3 is CASSLGSGPDTQYF. The CDR3 DNA reads TGTGCCAGCAGCTTAGGTAGCGGTCCAGATACGCAGTATTTT.

This sequence joins TRBV23-1 and TRBJ2-7; 8 bases map to TRBD1. TRBV23-1 qualifies as an ORF whose function is uncertain. V gave up 4 bases and J gave up 1 base; unmatched junction bases: 6. This CDR3 has 15 residues. The CDR3 DNA follows: TGCGCCAGCAGTCCCACCGGACAGGGATCCTACGAGCAGTACTTC. This gives the protein CASSPTGQGSYEQYF.

In its sample, this clone was seen once. The chain uses TRBV24-1 and TRBJ2-5; D is possibly TRBD1 (6 bases). The CDR3 runs to 12 residues. The germline CDR1 and CDR2 sequences are KGHDR and SFDVKD. Trimming pared 8 bases from V and 0 bases from J, leaving 6 bases between. For the CDR3, the DNA is TGTGCCACCAAGGGGGACCAAGAGACCCAGTACTTC. Amino acids: CATKGDQETQYF.

The rearrangement links TRBV2 to TRBJ1-2; D is unresolved. V gave up 3 bases and J gave up 4 bases, with 12 bases separating them. Germline CDR1 SNHLY, CDR2 FYNNEI. The CDR3 is 14 amino acids. The CDR3 loop is CASSDGLPPYGYTF. In DNA form, the CDR3 reads TGTGCCAGCAGTGATGGACTCCCACCCTATGGCTACACCTTC.

The CDR3 loop reads CAWSPGVGYGYTF. In nucleotides, the CDR3 is TGTGCCTGGAGCCCAGGGGTGGGGTATGGCTACACCTTC. The chain employs TRBV30 and TRBJ1-2, with D perhaps TRBD1 (6 bases). The length of the CDR3 is 13 residues. V lost 3 bases and J 5 bases, leaving 13 bases between the germline ends. Germline CDR1 and CDR2: GTSNPN and SVGIG (reference sequence).

This clone is labeled medium-sized. The chain is built from TRBV4-2 and TRBJ2-7; D ambiguous. Trimming stripped 1 base from V and 0 bases from J, with 10 bases between. Germline loops: CDR1 LGHNA, CDR2 YNFKEQ. This CDR3 has 15 residues. The chain's CDR3 is CASSQGVSGSYEQYF. Here the CDR3 DNA reads TGTGCCAGCAGCCAAGGTGTCTCGGGCTCCTACGAGCAGTACTTC.

The V and J genes are TRBV2 and TRBJ1-5; D uncertain. V lost 3 bases and J lost 2, with 11 bases in between. CDR1 and CDR2 from the germline V gene are SNHLY and FYNNEI. The CDR3 consists of 15 residues. CDR3: CASSDRSVGNQPQHF. DNA for the CDR3: TGTGCCAGCAGTGACAGGTCTGTGGGCAATCAGCCCCAGCATTTT.

This chain connects TRBV6-5 to TRBJ1-2, with D uncertain. The V end lost 5 bases, the J end lost 4 bases, and 14 bases lay between the germline ends. The CDR3 is 14 residues long. Germline V gene data show CDR1 as MNHEY and CDR2 as SVGAGI. The CDR3 reads CASSTRALGYGYTF. The CDR3 nucleotides read TGTGCCAGCAGTACGAGGGCCCTCGGCTATGGCTACACCTTC.

V usage is TRBV10-3 and J usage is TRBJ2-7; D perhaps matches TRBD2 (6 bases). Trimming removed 3 bases from V and 3 bases from J, with 9 bases in between. The CDR3 is 13 amino acids. The germline V gene has CDR1 ENHRY and CDR2 SYGVKD. The DNA for the CDR3 is TGTGCCATCAGTGAATCCGGGGGCTACGAGCAGTACTTC. It is translated as CAISESGGYEQYF.

The gene calls are TRBV29-1 and TRBJ1-2, with unresolved D. This CDR3 is built from 12 residues. Trimming stripped 4 bases from V and 1 base from J, with 7 bases between. CDR1 is SQVTM and CDR2 is ANQGSEA in the germline V gene. The CDR3 spells CSVGDNNYGYTF. In nucleotides, the CDR3 is TGCAGCGTTGGTGACAATAACTATGGCTACACCTTC.

V is TRBV4-1 and J is TRBJ1-2; D is possibly TRBD1 (5 bases). Trimming removed 3 bases from V and 1 base from J, with 12 bases in between. The CDR3 runs 15 residues. The germline V gene encodes CDR1 MGHRA and CDR2 YSYEKL. In DNA, the CDR3 is TGCGCCAGCAGCCACCCAGGGAAGGGTAACTATGGCTACACCTTC. It codes for CASSHPGKGNYGYTF.

This chain uses TRBV11-2 with TRBJ2-5; TRBD2 matches at 7 bases. This CDR3 is 15 amino acids long. J was trimmed by 3 bases and V by 1 base; bases with no gene match: 5. CDR1 SGHAT and CDR2 FQNNGV come from the germline V gene. This chain's CDR3 is CASSLAPSGKETQYF. The DNA for the CDR3 is TGTGCCAGCAGCTTAGCGCCTAGCGGAAAAGAGACCCAGTACTTC. The whole variable domain, filled in from reference TRBV11-2 and TRBJ2-5, reads EAGVAQSPRYKIIEKRQSVAFWCNPISGHATLYWYQQILGQGPKLLIQFQNNGVVDDSQLPKDRFSAERLKGVDSTLKIQPAKLEDSAVYLCASSLAPSGKETQYFGPGTRLLVL.

The chain links TRBV6-6 to TRBJ1-2, with 8 bases lining up with TRBD1. The CDR3 length is 16 residues. Germline trimming cut 5 bases from V and 0 bases from J; bases unmatched to any gene: 8. The germline V gene has CDR1 MNHNY and CDR2 SVGAGI (reference sequence). CDR3 nucleotides: TGTGCCAGCAGTCCACCCGGGACAGGCACTAACTATGGCTACACCTTC. The encoded protein is CASSPPGTGTNYGYTF.

The chain combines TRBV7-9 with TRBJ2-7; 10 nucleotides agree with TRBD2. Germline CDR1 and CDR2: SEHNR and FQNEAQ (reference sequence). Unmatched junction bases numbered 5, after V lost 5 bases and J lost 1 base. This CDR3 has 15 amino acids. Here the CDR3 DNA reads TGTGCCAGCAGCGTCACTAGCGGGGAGTCCTACGAGCAGTACTTC. Its translation is CASSVTSGESYEQYF.